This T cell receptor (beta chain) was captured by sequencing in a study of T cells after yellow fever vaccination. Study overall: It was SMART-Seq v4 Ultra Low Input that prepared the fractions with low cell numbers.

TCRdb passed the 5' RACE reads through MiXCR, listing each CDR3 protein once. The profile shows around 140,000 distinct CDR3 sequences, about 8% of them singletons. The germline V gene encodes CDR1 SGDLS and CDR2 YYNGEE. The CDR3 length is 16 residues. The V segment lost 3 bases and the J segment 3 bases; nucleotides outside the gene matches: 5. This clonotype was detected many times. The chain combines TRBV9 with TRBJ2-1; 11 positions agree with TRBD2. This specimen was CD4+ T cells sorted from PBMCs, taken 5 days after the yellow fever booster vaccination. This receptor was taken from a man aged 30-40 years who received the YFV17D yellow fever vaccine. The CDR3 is CASSARLAGFYNEQFF. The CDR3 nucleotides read TGTGCCAGCAGCGCCCGACTAGCGGGATTCTACAATGAGCAGTTCTTC.